These 7 T cell receptor beta chains originate from one sample sequenced in a study of cytomegalovirus exposure and HLA in healthy donors. Vbeta (60) and Jbeta (13) primers were used in the PCR. Here immunoSEQ multiplex PCR was the method, and the copy in TCRdb shows in-frame clones only, minus some. The table has more than 55,000 clones, 75% to 85% seen once. Sequenced: PBMCs. These receptor sequences come from a woman in her 40s in good health and CMV-seronegative.

This rearrangement joins TRBV7-2 to TRBJ1-3; 7 bases line up with TRBD1. V trimming: 5 bases; J trimming: 2 bases; junction bases outside the gene matches: 3. The CDR3 loop spans 14 amino acids. The germline CDR1 and CDR2 sequences are SGHTA and FQGNSA. For the CDR3, the DNA is TGTGCCAGCAGCGCCGACAGGGCTGGAAACACCATATATTTT. Its protein is CASSADRAGNTIYF. The variable domain in full, completed from reference TRBV7-2 and TRBJ1-3, reads GAGVSQSPSNKVTEKGKDVELRCDPISGHTALYWYRQSLGQGLEFLIYFQGNSAPDKSGLPSDRFSAERTGGSVSTLTIQRTQQEDSAVYLCASSADRAGNTIYFGEGSWLTVV.

The chain couples TRBV11-2 to TRBJ2-5; 15 bases map to TRBD2. CDR1 SGHAT and CDR2 FQNNGV come from the germline V gene. J was trimmed by 4 bases and V by 4 bases; bases with no gene match: 4. This CDR3 spans 16 amino acids. The CDR3 loop is CASSWTSGRAGETQYF. The CDR3 DNA reads as TGTGCCAGCAGCTGGACTAGCGGGAGGGCAGGAGAGACCCAGTACTTC.

The chain links TRBV28 to TRBJ2-3; D remains unclear. The CDR3 is 15 amino acids. Trimming left V 7 bases short and J 4 bases short, with 18 bases between. Per the germline V gene, CDR1 is MDHEN and CDR2 is SYDVKM. The CDR3 spells CASTSPLRGADTQYF. The DNA for the CDR3 is TGTGCCAGCACCTCTCCCCTTCGTGGAGCAGATACGCAGTATTTT.

The rearrangement uses TRBV28 and TRBJ2-6, with 10 positions matching TRBD1. This CDR3 spans 18 amino acids. The ends lost 3 bases at V and 1 base at J; junction bases unmatched: 6. Germline lookup yields CDR1 MDHEN and CDR2 SYDVKM. For the CDR3, the DNA is TGTGCCAGCAGTTTGTCCGGGACAGGGGTTTCTGGGGCCAACGTCCTGACTTTC. It specifies CASSLSGTGVSGANVLTF.

This rearrangement joins TRBV19 to TRBJ2-3; 10 bases agree with TRBD2. The trim removed 5 bases at V and 1 base at J, leaving 9 bases unmatched. From germline, CDR1 is LNHDA and CDR2 SQIVND (reference sequence). The CDR3 has 17 amino acids. CDR3 bases: TGTGCCAGTAGTGTCCAAGCCGGGACTAGCGGCACAGATACGCAGTATTTT. This encodes CASSVQAGTSGTDTQYF.

This chain connects TRBV10-3 to TRBJ1-1; D is ambiguous. The CDR3 contains 15 residues. Deletions cut 2 bases from V and 3 bases from J, with 13 bases between. Germline V lookup: CDR1 ENHRY, CDR2 SYGVKD. The CDR3 spells CAISELMGRDTEAFF. The CDR3, as DNA: TGTGCCATCAGTGAGCTGATGGGGAGGGACACTGAAGCTTTCTTT.

This clone was found a few times. The rearrangement links TRBV7-3 to TRBJ2-1; tentatively, D is TRBD1 (7 bases). CDR3 length: 17 residues. V lost 4 bases and J 1 base, leaving 17 bases between the germline ends. Germline CDR1 reads SGHTA; CDR2 reads FQGTGA. CDR3 DNA: TGTGCCAGCAGCTCCCCGCGGGACAGAGAATCCTACAATGAGCAGTTCTTC. This gives the protein CASSSPRDRESYNEQFF.